What follows is one TCR beta chain and its context. The antigen remains unidentified. These data are taken from a study of shared clonotypes between healthy human individuals. Method: immunoSEQ multiplex PCR; TCRdb's copy keeps in-frame clones and lacks some. Of 2 million to 2.5 million clones in the sample, approximately 95% were seen once. CDR1 MNHNY and CDR2 SVGAGI come from the germline V gene (reference sequence). Trimming took 6 bases from V and 7 from J, leaving 18 bases between them. The CDR3 spans 14 residues. Overall study findings and caveats: Naive subsets generally exceeded memory subsets in estimated richness.

Among the donors, all were Caucasian adults who lived in Nashville, Tennessee. A CD45RA+ naive subset and a CD45RA-negative memory subset were split from CD4+ cells. V usage is TRBV6-6 and J usage is TRBJ1-2; no clear D gene. This clonotype was obtained from a man aged 18 to 30 in good health. Sequencing was performed on naive CD4+ T cells sorted from blood. The subset here: CD45RA+ positively selected. This CDR3 reads CASSPRRESTGYTF. In DNA, the CDR3 is TGTGCCAGCAGCCCCCGTAGAGAATCGACTGGCTACACCTTC.